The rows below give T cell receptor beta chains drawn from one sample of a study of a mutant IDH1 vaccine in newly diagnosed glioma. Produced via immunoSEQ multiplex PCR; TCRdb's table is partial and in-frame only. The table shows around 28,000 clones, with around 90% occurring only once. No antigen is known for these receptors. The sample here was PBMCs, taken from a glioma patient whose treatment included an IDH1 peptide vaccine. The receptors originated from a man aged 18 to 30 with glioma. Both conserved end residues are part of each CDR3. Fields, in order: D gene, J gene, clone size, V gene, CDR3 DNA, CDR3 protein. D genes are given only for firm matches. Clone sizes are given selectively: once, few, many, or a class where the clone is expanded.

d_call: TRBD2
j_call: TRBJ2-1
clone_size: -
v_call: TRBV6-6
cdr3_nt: TGTGCCAGCAGCGCCGGGACTAGCGCTAACAATGAGCAGTTCTTC
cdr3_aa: CASSAGTSANNEQFF

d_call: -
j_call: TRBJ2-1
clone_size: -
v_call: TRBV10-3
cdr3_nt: TGTGCCATCAGTTCTCAAGGACAGCGGAGCTCCTACAATGAGCAGTTCTTC
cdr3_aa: CAISSQGQRSSYNEQFF

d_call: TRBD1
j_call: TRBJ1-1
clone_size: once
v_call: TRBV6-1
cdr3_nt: TGTGCCACTTACAGGGGGGCTGCTGAAGCTTTCTTT
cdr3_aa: CATYRGAAEAFF

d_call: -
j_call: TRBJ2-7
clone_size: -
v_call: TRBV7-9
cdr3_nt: TGTGCCAGCAGCTTAGGACGGACCTACGAGCAGTACTTC
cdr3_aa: CASSLGRTYEQYF

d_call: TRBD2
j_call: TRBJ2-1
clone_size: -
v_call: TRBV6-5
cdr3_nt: TGTGCCAGCACAGGACTAGCGGGAGGAAGTAATGAGCAGTTCTTC
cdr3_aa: CASTGLAGGSNEQFF

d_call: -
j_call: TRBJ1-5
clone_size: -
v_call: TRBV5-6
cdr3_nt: TGTGCCAGCAGCTTGGCCTCCGGGACCTATAGCAATCAGCCCCAGCATTTT
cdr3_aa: CASSLASGTYSNQPQHF

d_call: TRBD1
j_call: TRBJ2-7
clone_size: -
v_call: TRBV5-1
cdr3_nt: TGCGCCAGCAGCCGGGACAGGGGGCGGGAGCAGTACTTC
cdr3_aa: CASSRDRGREQYF

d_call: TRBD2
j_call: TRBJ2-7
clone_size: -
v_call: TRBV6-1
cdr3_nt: TGTGCCAGCAGTGAATCAGGGACTAGAACCTACGAGCAGTACTTC
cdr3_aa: CASSESGTRTYEQYF

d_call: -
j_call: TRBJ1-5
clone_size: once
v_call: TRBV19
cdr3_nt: TGTGCCACCAAAGACAGTATAGCTAGCAATCAGCCCCAGCATTTT
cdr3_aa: CATKDSIASNQPQHF

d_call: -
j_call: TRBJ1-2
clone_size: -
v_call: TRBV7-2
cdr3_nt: TGTGCCAGCAGCTTAGCGGGACGGAACTATGGCTACACCTTC
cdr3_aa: CASSLAGRNYGYTF

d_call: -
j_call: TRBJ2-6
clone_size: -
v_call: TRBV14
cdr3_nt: TGTGCCAGCAGCTACCACAGCTCTGGGGCCAACGTCCTGACTTTC
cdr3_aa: CASSYHSSGANVLTF

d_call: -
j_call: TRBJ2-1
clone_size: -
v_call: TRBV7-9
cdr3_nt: TGTGCCAGCAGCTTAGTTGGGGCGGGTCACTACAATGAGCAGTTCTTC
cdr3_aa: CASSLVGAGHYNEQFF

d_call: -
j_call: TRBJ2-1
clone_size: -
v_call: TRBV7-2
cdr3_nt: TGTGCCAGCAGCCCCGAAGGGCGGAGGAAGAACAATGAGCAGTTCTTC
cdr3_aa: CASSPEGRRKNNEQFF

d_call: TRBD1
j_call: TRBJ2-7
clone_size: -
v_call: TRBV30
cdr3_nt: TGTGCCTGGAGTGTACGTTCATGGGACAGCAGTGAGCAGTACTTC
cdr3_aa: CAWSVRSWDSSEQYF

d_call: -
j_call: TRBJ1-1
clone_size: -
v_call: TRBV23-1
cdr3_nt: TGCGCCAGCAGACCCGAAGCTTTCTTT
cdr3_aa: CASRPEAFF

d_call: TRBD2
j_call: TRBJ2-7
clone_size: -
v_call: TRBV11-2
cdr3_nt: TGTGCCAGCAGCCTCACTATCCCCCGGACTAGTTCAGTGTACGAGCAGTACTTC
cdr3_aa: CASSLTIPRTSSVYEQYF

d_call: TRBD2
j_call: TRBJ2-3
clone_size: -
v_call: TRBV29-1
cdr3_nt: TGCAGCGTTGGAGGGGTTAGCGGGAGGGCCTGGGGCACAGATACGCAGTATTTT
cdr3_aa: CSVGGVSGRAWGTDTQYF

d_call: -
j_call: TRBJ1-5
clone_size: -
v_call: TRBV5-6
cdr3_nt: TGTGCCAGCAGCTTGGAGGGGACTCAGCCCCAGCATTTT
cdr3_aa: CASSLEGTQPQHF

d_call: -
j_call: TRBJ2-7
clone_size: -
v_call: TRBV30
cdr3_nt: TGTGCCTGGACCCCCTCCTACGAGCAGTACTTC
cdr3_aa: CAWTPSYEQYF

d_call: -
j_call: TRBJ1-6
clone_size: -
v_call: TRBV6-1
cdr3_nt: TGTGCCAGCAGGGCACTGCGGAAGCCTAATTCACCCCTCCACTTT
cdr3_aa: CASRALRKPNSPLHF

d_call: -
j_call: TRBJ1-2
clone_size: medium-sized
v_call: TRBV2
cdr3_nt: TGTGCCAGCACCGGGGACACCAACTATGGCTACACCTTC
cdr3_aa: CASTGDTNYGYTF

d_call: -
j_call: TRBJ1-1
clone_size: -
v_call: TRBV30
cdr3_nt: TGTGCCTGGAGTGTAGAAGGGATCACTGAAGCTTTCTTT
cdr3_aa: CAWSVEGITEAFF

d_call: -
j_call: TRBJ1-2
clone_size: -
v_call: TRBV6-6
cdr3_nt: TGTGCCAGCGCCCCGGGACTCTATGGCTACACCTTC
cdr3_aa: CASAPGLYGYTF

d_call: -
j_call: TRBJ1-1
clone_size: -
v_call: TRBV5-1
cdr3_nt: TGCGCCAGCAGCATATGGACGGTGGAAGGGACTGAAGCTTTCTTT
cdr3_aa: CASSIWTVEGTEAFF

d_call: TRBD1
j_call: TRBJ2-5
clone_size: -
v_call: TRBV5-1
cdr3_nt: TGCGCCAGCAGCGTGGGACAGGGCCAAGAGACCCAGTACTTC
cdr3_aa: CASSVGQGQETQYF

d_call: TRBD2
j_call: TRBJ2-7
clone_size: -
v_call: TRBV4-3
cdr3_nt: TGCGCCAGCAGCCAAGATCTAGGCGGGAGACCCTACGAGCAGTACTTC
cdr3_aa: CASSQDLGGRPYEQYF

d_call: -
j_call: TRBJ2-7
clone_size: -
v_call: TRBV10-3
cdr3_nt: TGTGCCATCAAGGACAACAGTAGGTACGAGCAGTACTTC
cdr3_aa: CAIKDNSRYEQYF

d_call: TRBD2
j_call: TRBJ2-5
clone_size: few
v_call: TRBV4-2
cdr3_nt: TGTGCCAGCAGCCAGACTAGCGGGAGACAAGAGACCCAGTACTTC
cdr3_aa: CASSQTSGRQETQYF

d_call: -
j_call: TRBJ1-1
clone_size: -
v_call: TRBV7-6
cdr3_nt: TGTGCCAGCAGCCGATATGAGACGATGAACACTGAAGCTTTCTTT
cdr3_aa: CASSRYETMNTEAFF

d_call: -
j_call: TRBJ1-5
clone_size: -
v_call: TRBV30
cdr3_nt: TGTGCCTGGAGCACGGGGACGAGCAATCAGCCCCAGCATTTT
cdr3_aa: CAWSTGTSNQPQHF